The 19 T cell receptor beta chains reported below all come from one sample, sequenced in a study of T cell clusters in autoimmune cytopenias. Each sample's input was approximately 0.25 ug genomic DNA, some 38,000 genome equivalents. One tube held mixed TRB-A and TRB-B primer pools for touch-down PCR. TCRdb reprocessed the multiplex PCR reads; each CDR3 protein has one entry and no DNA is given. Its table records roughly 8,100 distinct CDR3 sequences. Input material: peripheral blood. These receptors all come from a human donor with an autoimmune cytopenia or autoimmune hepatitis (not recorded which).

Measured by frequency, this clonotype is medium-sized (0.01 to 0.1%). The chain joins TRBV30 to TRBJ2-2; TCRdb proposes TRBD1, but this gene call is untestable without DNA. The CDR3 contains 18 residues. Germline CDR1 and CDR2: GTSNPN and SVGIG (reference sequence). Here the CDR3 reads CAWSVWGRGARRTGELFF.

This sequence joins TRBV18 and TRBJ2-5; the TCRdb call, TRBD2, lacks DNA for checking. This CDR3 is built from 16 residues. Germline CDR1 KGHSH, CDR2 LQKENI. CDR3: CASSLGQTRGQETQYF.

According to its frequency, this clonotype is medium-sized. The chain uses TRBV30 and TRBJ1-3; with no DNA, the TCRdb D assignment of TRBD1 cannot be verified. The germline V gene has CDR1 GTSNPN and CDR2 SVGIG (reference sequence). The CDR3 has 15 residues. The CDR3 loop reads CASYPGRFSGNTIYF.

This chain connects TRBV11-1 to TRBJ1-6. CDR3 length: 11 amino acids. Germline CDR1 and CDR2: SGHAT and FQDESV (reference sequence). CDR3 region: CASSLGVFLHF.

The chain links TRBV20-1 to TRBJ2-3; TCRdb indicates TRBD2, and absent DNA this call remains unverified. CDR3 length: 16 amino acids. Looked up from germline, CDR1 is DFQATT and CDR2 is SNEGSKA (reference sequence). The CDR3 loop reads CSARSFQQGDMNTQYF.

This clonotype is classed as medium-sized (0.01 to 0.1%) by frequency. The chain links TRBV27 to TRBJ2-1; without DNA, the TCRdb call of TRBD1 cannot be checked. This CDR3 region has 16 residues. Germline V lookup: CDR1 MNHEY, CDR2 SMNVEV (reference sequence). CDR3 sequence: CASSSPGITSYNEQFF.

The V call is TRBV12-3 or TRBV12-4, the J call TRBJ2-7; with no DNA, the TCRdb D assignment of TRBD1 cannot be verified. This CDR3 is built from 14 residues. The CDR3 reads CASRRDRATYEQYF.

This clonotype is called medium-sized based on its frequency. The CDR3 loop is CASSPRSFGANVLTF. The V gene is TRBV6-5, the J gene TRBJ2-6. From germline, CDR1 is MNHEY and CDR2 SVGAGI. The CDR3 consists of 15 residues.

By frequency, this clonotype is medium-sized. The chain joins TRBV6-5 to TRBJ1-5. Germline V CDR1 and CDR2: MNHEY, SVGAGI. This CDR3 is 13 amino acids long. CDR3 amino acids: CASSYRRDQPQHF.

V and J are TRBV24-1 and TRBJ2-2; without DNA, the TCRdb call of TRBD1 cannot be checked. Germline CDR1 and CDR2: KGHDR and SFDVKD. The CDR3 covers 16 residues. CDR3 sequence reads: CATSDPGQGATGELFF.

This clonotype registers medium-sized by frequency. The chain carries TRBV15 and TRBJ2-7; TCRdb's D call of TRBD1 is untestable without DNA. Germline-derived CDR1 and CDR2 are LNHNV and YYDKDF (reference sequence). The CDR3 extends over 15 amino acids. The CDR3 spells CATSRAGQGAYEQYF.

The rearrangement joins TRBV30 to TRBJ1-1; no DNA is available, so the TRBD1 call from TCRdb remains unchecked. Looked up from germline, CDR1 is GTSNPN and CDR2 is SVGIG (reference sequence). CDR3 size: 13 residues. CDR3 in amino acids: CAWSATGGTEAFF. Filled out from reference TRBV30 and TRBJ1-1, the complete variable domain reads SQTIHQWPATLVQPVGSPLSLECTVEGTSNPNLYWYRQAAGRGLQLLFYSVGIGQISSEVPQNLSASRPQDRQFILSSKKLLLSDSGFYLCAWSATGGTEAFFGQGTRLTVV.

V usage is TRBV6-5 and J usage is TRBJ2-5; TCRdb designates TRBD2, a call that cannot be tested without DNA. The CDR3 totals 14 residues. Germline-derived CDR1 and CDR2 are MNHEY and SVGAGI. CDR3 protein: CASSHTAIPKTQYF.

This clonotype registers medium-sized (0.01 to 0.1%) by frequency. The chain employs TRBV29-1 and TRBJ1-1. The CDR3 is 13 residues long. Germline V gene sequence: CDR1 SQVTM, CDR2 ANQGSEA. The CDR3 sequence: CSVEGRATTEAFF.

The chain combines TRBV12-3 or TRBV12-4 with TRBJ2-3; TCRdb indicates TRBD2, and absent DNA this call remains unverified. This CDR3 comprises 14 residues. The CDR3 spells CASSERGGRNTQYF.

Judged by frequency, this clonotype is medium-sized. V usage is TRBV27 and J usage is TRBJ2-3. Germline V gene data show CDR1 as MNHEY and CDR2 as SMNVEV (reference sequence). This CDR3 region has 15 residues. Here the CDR3 reads CASSLFGASTDTQYF.

The chain recombines TRBV30 with TRBJ1-3; TCRdb selects TRBD1, and the lack of DNA leaves this call unchecked. The CDR3 contains 14 residues. Germline V gene sequence: CDR1 GTSNPN, CDR2 SVGIG (reference sequence). CDR3: CAWKQGASGNTIYF.

The chain combines TRBV27 with TRBJ1-2; lacking DNA, the TRBD1 call made by TCRdb goes unchecked. This CDR3 comprises 13 residues. Germline V gene data show CDR1 as MNHEY and CDR2 as SMNVEV (reference sequence). CDR3 amino acids: CASSGTGYYGYTF.

According to its frequency, this clonotype is medium-sized. The chain is built from TRBV12-3 or TRBV12-4 and TRBJ1-5. This CDR3 spans 14 amino acids. The CDR3 is CASSYSGRSEPQHF.